A single T cell receptor (beta chain) is shown here with its context. Its antigen is unidentified. Some clones are missing from TCRdb's copy, which holds only in-frame ones; the method was immunoSEQ multiplex PCR. The sample yields about 100,000 clones, about 85% seen once. These data are taken from a study of T cell responses to AZD1222 COVID-19 vaccine. Deletions cut 10 bases from V and 4 bases from J, with 13 bases between. The CDR3 covers 12 residues. CDR1 and CDR2 (germline): SEHNR, FQNEAQ (reference sequence). Study-wide findings and caveats: Sampling that yielded the repertoires occurred only after the peak T cell response. Spike-wide vaccine-associated CD4 TCRs dominated at 160-218 and 743-854. The study identified only a handful of AZD1222 recipients as seropositive at baseline. Two doses of AZD1222 preceded a rise in Spike-specific TCR breadth and depth.

Sample: peripheral blood, taken on day 0 of AZD1222 vaccination. V usage is TRBV7-9 and J usage is TRBJ1-2; D possibly corresponds to TRBD1 (6 bases). The clonotype comes from an adult in good health. CDR3 DNA: TGTGCCACCGCCCGGGGGGCCTATGGCTACACCTTC. Its translation is CATARGAYGYTF.